These 20 T cell receptor beta chains were all obtained from the same sample, sequenced in a study of yellow fever vaccine responses in identical twins. In TCRdb, the RT-PCR reads were re-called with MiXCR into one record per CDR3 protein. The table shows tens of thousands of distinct CDR3 sequences, with 45% to 65% occurring only once. Sequencing was performed on T cells from blood (PBMCs), unsorted or a sorted subset (not recorded which), taken before or after yellow fever vaccination (not recorded which). Source of these receptors: a woman younger than 30 who received the yellow fever vaccine.

The CDR3 DNA follows: TGTGCCAGCAGTTACTCGGGGCTTTACGAGCAGTACTTC. Its protein product is CASSYSGLYEQYF. This sequence joins TRBV6-5 and TRBJ2-7, with D perhaps TRBD1 (5 bases). The CDR3 consists of 13 residues. Germline V gives CDR1 MNHEY, CDR2 SVGAGI. V was cut by 0 bases and J by 4 bases, with 7 bases left in between.

The chain uses TRBV10-3 and TRBJ2-2; D unclear. The V and J ends lost 6 bases and 8 bases respectively, with 16 bases between them. The CDR3 loop spans 14 amino acids. The germline gives CDR1 ENHRY, CDR2 SYGVKD. The CDR3, as DNA: TGTGCCATCAGCCCTGCAGGCCTAGAGGGGGAGCTGTTTTTT. This gives the protein CAISPAGLEGELFF.

The rearrangement joins TRBV10-3 to TRBJ1-1, with a possible D match to TRBD1 (6 bases). The CDR3 consists of 15 residues. Trimming removed 6 bases at V and 1 base at J, with 15 bases between. Germline V gives CDR1 ENHRY, CDR2 SYGVKD. DNA for the CDR3: TGTGCCATCAGCAGCGGGACATACTCGAACACTGAAGCTTTCTTT. This translates into CAISSGTYSNTEAFF.

The gene calls are TRBV20-1 and TRBJ1-2; D might be TRBD1 (6 bases). CDR1 DFQATT and CDR2 SNEGSKA come from the germline V gene (reference sequence). V was trimmed by 4 bases and J by 8 bases, leaving 14 bases between them. CDR3 size: 12 residues. The CDR3 spells CSANFQGRGYTF. As DNA, the CDR3 is TGCAGTGCTAATTTTCAGGGGCGAGGCTACACCTTC.

The chain employs TRBV19 and TRBJ2-1; 12 nucleotides align to TRBD2. V lost 4 bases and J lost 7; bases outside the gene matches: 5. The germline CDR1 and CDR2 sequences are LNHDA and SQIVND (reference sequence). The CDR3 has 15 amino acids. This CDR3 is CASSRLLAGGNEQFF. In nucleotides, the CDR3 is TGTGCCAGTAGTAGGTTGCTAGCGGGAGGGAATGAGCAGTTCTTC. The entire variable domain, with the rest obtained from reference TRBV19 and TRBJ2-1, is as follows: DGGITQSPKYLFRKEGQNVTLSCEQNLNHDAMYWYRQDPGQGLRLIYYSQIVNDFQKGDIAEGYSVSREKKESFPLTVTSAQKNPTAFYLCASSRLLAGGNEQFFGPGTRLTVL.

The rearrangement uses TRBV11-1 and TRBJ2-1, with D perhaps matching TRBD1 or TRBD2 (5 bases each). The CDR3 contains 16 residues. CDR1 is SGHAT and CDR2 is FQDESV in the germline V gene (reference sequence). The V gene lost 5 bases and the J gene lost 0 bases, with 14 bases spanning the gap. CDR3 sequence (DNA): TGTGCCAGCAGCACTGGGACGTTAAGCTCCTACAATGAGCAGTTCTTC. Residues: CASSTGTLSSYNEQFF.

The V and J genes are TRBV7-6 and TRBJ2-1, with 12 positions matching TRBD2. The V gene end was trimmed by 6 bases and the J gene end by 6 bases; junction bases not matched to a gene: 9. Germline V gene data show CDR1 as SGHVS and CDR2 as FNYEAQ. CDR3 length: 16 amino acids. The CDR3: CASSYKTSGGFNEQFF. CDR3 nucleotides: TGTGCCAGCAGTTACAAGACTAGCGGGGGTTTCAATGAGCAGTTCTTC.

A few counts support this clonotype. The chain uses TRBV12-5 and TRBJ2-7; no clear D. Trimming stripped 1 base from V and 6 bases from J, with 10 bases between. This CDR3 spans 13 amino acids. Germline V gene sequence: CDR1 LGHNT, CDR2 FRNRAP. CDR3 residues: CASGLGAYPEQYF. The DNA for the CDR3 is TGTGCTAGTGGTTTGGGTGCATACCCCGAGCAGTACTTC. Looking up the rest from reference TRBV12-5 and TRBJ2-7 gives the full variable domain: DARVTQTPRHKVTEMGQEVTMRCQPILGHNTVFWYRQTMMQGLELLAYFRNRAPLDDSGMPKDRFSAEMPDATLATLKIQPSEPRDSAVYFCASGLGAYPEQYFGPGTRLTVT.

This clonotype appeared once. V and J are TRBV5-1 and TRBJ2-7; TRBD1 might be the D (6 bases). Germline V gene lookup returns CDR1 SGHRS and CDR2 YFSETQ. CDR3 length: 13 residues. With 3 bases removed from V and 6 bases from J, the gap between germline ends came to 13 bases. The CDR3 sequence is CASSSTQGSEQYV. CDR3 nucleotides: TGCGCCAGCAGCTCCACCCAGGGGAGCGAGCAGTACGTC.

The rearrangement links TRBV5-4 to TRBJ2-1; 7 bases map to TRBD1. V lost 3 bases, J lost 6 bases, and 3 bases stayed unmatched. The germline V gene encodes CDR1 SGHNT and CDR2 YYREEE (reference sequence). The CDR3 sequence is 13 residues long. The CDR3 protein is CASSSQGTNEQFF. Here the CDR3 DNA reads TGTGCCAGCAGCTCACAGGGGACCAATGAGCAGTTCTTC. Full variable domain (outside the CDR3, taken from reference TRBV5-4 and TRBJ2-1): ETGVTQSPTHLIKTRGQQVTLRCSSQSGHNTVSWYQQALGQGPQFIFQYYREEENGRGNFPPRFSGLQFPNYSSELNVNALELDDSALYLCASSSQGTNEQFFGPGTRLTVL.

In DNA form, the CDR3 reads TGTGCCAGCAGCCTCGGGACAGGGATTTCAGATACGCAGTATTTT. Its protein product is CASSLGTGISDTQYF. This chain uses TRBV11-2 with TRBJ2-3, with 9 bases fitting TRBD1. CDR1 and CDR2 from the germline V gene are SGHAT and FQNNGV. After removal of 5 bases from V and 4 bases from J, the junction contained 7 bases not matched to a gene. The CDR3 loop spans 15 amino acids.

This clonotype appeared a few times. The chain links TRBV5-1 to TRBJ1-1; possibly TRBD1 for D (6 bases). The CDR3 loop spans 15 amino acids. With 5 bases removed from V and 4 bases from J, the gap between germline ends came to 18 bases. The germline CDR1 and CDR2 sequences are SGHRS and YFSETQ. The CDR3 DNA follows: TGCGCCAGCAGTGGCCAGGGGACCGTTAGCACTGAAGCTTTCTTT. Protein product: CASSGQGTVSTEAFF.

This clonotype has just a few counts. J is TRBJ2-1 and V is TRBV13; 9 bases agree with TRBD2. The CDR3 is 15 residues long. Germline trimming cut 2 bases from V and 8 bases from J; bases unmatched to any gene: 7. CDR1 is PRHDT and CDR2 is FYEKMQ in the germline V gene (reference sequence). CDR3 region: CASSLFSGSSDEQFF. DNA for the CDR3: TGTGCCAGCAGCTTATTTAGCGGGAGTAGTGATGAGCAGTTCTTC.

V and J are TRBV27 and TRBJ2-1; tentative D call: TRBD1 (5 bases). Germline V lookup: CDR1 MNHEY, CDR2 SMNVEV (reference sequence). The CDR3 is 15 residues long. V gave up 6 bases and J gave up 4 bases, with 16 bases separating them. Here the CDR3 reads CASRTDSWAYNEQFF. CDR3 nucleotide sequence: TGTGCCAGCAGGACAGACTCTTGGGCTTACAATGAGCAGTTCTTC.

The CDR3 sequence: CASSLTSSLRNEQFF. The CDR3 DNA reads as TGTGCCAGCAGCTTAACCAGCTCTCTGCGGAATGAGCAGTTCTTC. The rearrangement uses TRBV7-3 and TRBJ2-1, with D unclear. V lost 0 bases, J lost 7 bases, and 13 bases lay in between. The CDR3 totals 15 residues. Germline V lookup: CDR1 SGHTA, CDR2 FQGTGA.

The V call is TRBV6-2 or TRBV6-3, the J call TRBJ1-2; TRBD1 is a possible D gene (5 bases). From germline, CDR1 is MNHEY and CDR2 SVGEGT. The CDR3 has 15 amino acids. V lost 0 bases and J lost 4, with 12 bases in between. The CDR3 reads CASSYSGALGYGYTF. CDR3 sequence (DNA): TGTGCCAGCAGTTACTCTGGGGCGCTCGGCTATGGCTACACCTTC.

The rearrangement links TRBV7-9 to TRBJ1-5; the D gene is possibly TRBD1 (5 bases). Trimming took 3 bases from V and 1 from J, leaving 7 bases between them. The CDR3 runs to 14 residues. The germline CDR1 and CDR2 sequences are SEHNR and FQNEAQ (reference sequence). This CDR3 reads CASSLTASNQPQHF. The CDR3 nucleotides are TGTGCCAGCAGCTTGACAGCAAGCAATCAGCCCCAGCATTTT. Full variable domain (outside the CDR3, taken from reference TRBV7-9 and TRBJ1-5): DTGVSQNPRHKITKRGQNVTFRCDPISEHNRLYWYRQTLGQGPEFLTYFQNEAQLEKSRLLSDRFSAERPKGSFSTLEIQRTEQGDSAMYLCASSLTASNQPQHFGDGTRLSIL.

This clonotype was counted only a few times. V gene TRBV6-5 combines with J gene TRBJ2-7, with TRBD1 identical over 11 bases. CDR1 and CDR2 (germline): MNHEY, SVGAGI. The CDR3 extends over 17 amino acids. The J segment lost 3 bases and the V segment lost 0 bases, leaving 7 bases of the junction unmatched. Here the CDR3 DNA reads TGTGCCAGCAGTTACTCCTCGACCGGGACAGGGGGCTACGAGCAGTACTTC. Translation: CASSYSSTGTGGYEQYF.

The chain couples TRBV10-1 to TRBJ2-1; 7 nucleotides agree with TRBD2. The CDR3 spans 17 residues. CDR1 is WNHNN and CDR2 is SYGVQD in the germline V gene (reference sequence). Unmatched junction bases numbered 10, after V lost 2 bases and J lost 3 bases. CDR3 nucleotides: TGCGCCAGCAGTGAGGCTGGGCGCGGGAGTGGCTACAATGAGCAGTTCTTC. Its translation is CASSEAGRGSGYNEQFF.

This clonotype was recorded only once. This sequence joins TRBV19 and TRBJ1-5; D gene ambiguous. The CDR3 sequence is 13 residues long. Germline-derived CDR1 and CDR2 are LNHDA and SQIVND (reference sequence). The V end was cut by 5 bases, the J end by 1 base, with 6 bases between. The CDR3 sequence is CASSRGSNQPQHF. The CDR3 nucleotides read TGTGCCAGTAGTCGCGGAAGCAATCAGCCCCAGCATTTT.